The T cell receptor (beta chain) described here comes from a study of T cell responses to AZD1222 COVID-19 vaccine. Trimming pared 2 bases from V and 0 bases from J, leaving 6 bases between. CDR3 length: 14 residues. Germline-derived CDR1 and CDR2 are SEHNR and FQNEAQ (reference sequence). Generated by immunoSEQ multiplex PCR, the TCRdb table keeps only in-frame clones and is missing some. The sample contains fewer than 110,000 clones, roughly 91% of which appear only once. This clone was recorded only once. Its target is unknown. The study, taken as a whole, reports: After two AZD1222 doses, spike-specific TCR breadth and depth rose versus day 0.

The origin of this receptor is an adult in good health. The V call is TRBV7-9, the J call TRBJ2-3; D ambiguous. This specimen was peripheral blood, taken on day 0 of AZD1222 vaccination. The CDR3 sequence is CASSLSLSTDTQYF. Here the CDR3 DNA reads TGTGCCAGCAGCTTATCGCTTAGCACAGATACGCAGTATTTT.